The clone carrying this T cell receptor beta chain has more than one count but fewer than ten. As yet, its antigen is unknown. 60 Vbeta and 13 Jbeta primers were used in PCR. The method was immunoSEQ multiplex PCR; TCRdb's version includes in-frame clones alone and lacks a portion of them. In the table there are over 150,000 clones, around 77% of which are singletons. This sample was taken from a study of cytomegalovirus exposure and HLA in healthy donors. About the research overall: One earlier analysis, a look at around 170 million T cells, found some 100 million unique TCR beta sequences. Study results and caveats: The CMV antigen specificity of a few CMV-associated chains was confirmed through in vitro analysis. A further, later analysis showed that HLA-associated TCR beta chains (compared with equally common others) were more clonally expanded.

The CDR3 runs 12 residues. The germline V gene encodes CDR1 MNHEY and CDR2 SVGAGI. V was pared by 2 bases and J by 4 bases, with 5 bases between. This TCR derives from a woman in her 30s in good health and CMV-seronegative. The V call is TRBV6-5, the J call TRBJ1-2, with D tentatively TRBD1 (5 bases). The sequenced sample was PBMCs. CDR3 loop: CASSYRGYGYTF. Here the CDR3 DNA reads TGTGCCAGCAGTTACAGGGGCTATGGCTACACCTTC.